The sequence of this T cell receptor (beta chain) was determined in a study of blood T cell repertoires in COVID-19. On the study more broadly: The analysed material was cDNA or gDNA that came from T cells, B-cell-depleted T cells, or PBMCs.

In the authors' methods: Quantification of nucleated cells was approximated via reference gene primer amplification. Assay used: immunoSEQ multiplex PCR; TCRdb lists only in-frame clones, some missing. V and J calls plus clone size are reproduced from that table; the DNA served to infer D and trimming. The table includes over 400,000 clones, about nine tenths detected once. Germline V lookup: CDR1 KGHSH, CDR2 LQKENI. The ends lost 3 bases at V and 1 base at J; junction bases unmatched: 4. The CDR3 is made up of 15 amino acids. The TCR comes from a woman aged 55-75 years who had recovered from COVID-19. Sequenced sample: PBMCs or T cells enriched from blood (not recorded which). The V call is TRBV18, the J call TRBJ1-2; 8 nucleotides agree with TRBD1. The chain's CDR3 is CASSPDRANNYGYTF. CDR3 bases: TGTGCCAGCTCACCGGACAGGGCCAATAACTATGGCTACACCTTC. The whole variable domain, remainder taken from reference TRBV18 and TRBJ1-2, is NAGVMQNPRHLVRRRGQEARLRCSPMKGHSHVYWYRQLPEEGLKFMVYLQKENIIDESGMPKERFSAEFPKEGPSILRIQQVVRGDSAAYFCASSPDRANNYGYTFGSGTRLTVV.